These T cell receptor beta chains were read from a single sample in a study of blood T cell repertoires in COVID-19. Sequencing was performed with immunoSEQ multiplex PCR; in TCRdb, only in-frame clones are kept and a portion is missing. The table shows around 97,000 clones, with 80% to 90% occurring only once. The sample taken for sequencing was peripheral blood. Receptors were obtained from an older woman with acute or convalescent COVID-19. The CDR3 runs from the conserved cysteine through the conserved F or W. The D gene is left open where the match is weak. Clone size, where shown, is once, few, many, or a class for clones that have expanded.

d_call: TRBD1; v_call: TRBV15; clone_size: -; j_call: TRBJ1-2; cdr3_aa: CATSRDRGYNNYGYTF; cdr3_nt: TGTGCCACCAGCAGGGACAGGGGATACAATAACTATGGCTACACCTTC
d_call: -; v_call: TRBV12-2; clone_size: -; j_call: TRBJ1-5; cdr3_aa: CASRLSRQGQPSNQPQHF; cdr3_nt: TGTGCAAGTCGCTTATCCCGACAGGGACAACCCAGCAATCAGCCCCAGCATTTT
d_call: -; v_call: TRBV19; clone_size: once; j_call: TRBJ1-6; cdr3_aa: CASRGLLDSPLHF; cdr3_nt: TGTGCCAGTAGGGGACTCCTAGATTCACCCCTCCACTTT
d_call: -; v_call: TRBV9; clone_size: -; j_call: TRBJ1-2; cdr3_aa: CASSAGGQGGLDGYTF; cdr3_nt: TGTGCCAGCAGCGCGGGGGGCCAGGGTGGTTTGGATGGCTACACCTTC
d_call: -; v_call: TRBV28; clone_size: once; j_call: TRBJ1-2; cdr3_aa: CASNVESNYGYTF; cdr3_nt: TGTGCCAGCAATGTAGAATCTAACTATGGCTACACCTTC
d_call: TRBD2; v_call: TRBV5-4; clone_size: -; j_call: TRBJ2-2; cdr3_aa: CASSLDPSGSQTGELFF; cdr3_nt: TGTGCCAGCAGCTTGGATCCTAGCGGGAGTCAAACCGGGGAGCTGTTTTTT
d_call: -; v_call: TRBV5-1; clone_size: -; j_call: TRBJ2-5; cdr3_aa: CASSLSLAVGETQYF; cdr3_nt: TGCGCCAGCAGCTTGTCCTTAGCGGTTGGGGAGACCCAGTACTTC
d_call: -; v_call: TRBV27; clone_size: -; j_call: TRBJ2-1; cdr3_aa: CASSLKSSAQFHNEQFF; cdr3_nt: TGTGCCAGCAGTTTAAAATCTAGCGCGCAGTTCCACAATGAGCAGTTCTTC
d_call: TRBD2; v_call: TRBV3-1/TRBV3-2; clone_size: -; j_call: TRBJ2-3; cdr3_aa: CASSPLAGAHTDTQYF; cdr3_nt: TGTGCCAGCAGCCCTCTAGCGGGAGCTCACACAGATACGCAGTATTTT
d_call: TRBD2; v_call: TRBV7-9; clone_size: -; j_call: TRBJ2-1; cdr3_aa: CASSLWTSGRYNEQFF; cdr3_nt: TGTGCCAGCAGCTTGTGGACTAGCGGGAGATACAATGAGCAGTTCTTC
d_call: TRBD1; v_call: TRBV11-3; clone_size: -; j_call: TRBJ1-6; cdr3_aa: CASSPGQDPNSPLHF; cdr3_nt: TGTGCCAGCAGCCCTGGACAGGATCCCAATTCACCCCTCCACTTT
d_call: -; v_call: TRBV19; clone_size: -; j_call: TRBJ1-3; cdr3_aa: CASGGGAVSGNTIYF; cdr3_nt: TGTGCCAGTGGAGGGGGGGCAGTCTCTGGAAACACCATATATTTT
d_call: TRBD2; v_call: TRBV15; clone_size: -; j_call: TRBJ2-5; cdr3_aa: CATSLSGSFVETQYF; cdr3_nt: TGTGCCACCAGCCTGAGCGGGAGTTTTGTCGAGACCCAGTACTTC
d_call: -; v_call: TRBV7-9; clone_size: -; j_call: TRBJ1-4; cdr3_aa: CASSLYSLGGYEKLFF; cdr3_nt: TGTGCCAGCAGCTTATATAGTCTGGGGGGATATGAAAAACTGTTTTTT
d_call: -; v_call: TRBV20-1; clone_size: -; j_call: TRBJ2-2; cdr3_aa: CSAWTAGELFF; cdr3_nt: TGCAGTGCCTGGACAGCCGGGGAGCTGTTTTTT
d_call: TRBD1; v_call: TRBV12-5; clone_size: few; j_call: TRBJ1-5; cdr3_aa: CASGFGDRGVLQPQHF; cdr3_nt: TGTGCTAGTGGTTTCGGCGACAGGGGTGTACTTCAGCCCCAGCATTTT
d_call: TRBD2; v_call: TRBV5-1; clone_size: -; j_call: TRBJ2-3; cdr3_aa: CASSVEGRESTDTQYF; cdr3_nt: TGCGCCAGCAGCGTCGAGGGGCGGGAGAGCACAGATACGCAGTATTTT
d_call: -; v_call: TRBV19; clone_size: -; j_call: TRBJ2-6; cdr3_aa: CASSLPRGTGANVLTF; cdr3_nt: TGTGCCAGTAGCCTGCCGAGAGGGACTGGGGCCAACGTCCTGACTTTC
d_call: -; v_call: TRBV6-5; clone_size: -; j_call: TRBJ1-2; cdr3_aa: CASVGRTTTWGYTF; cdr3_nt: TGTGCCAGCGTAGGAAGGACAACTACTTGGGGCTACACCTTC
d_call: TRBD2; v_call: TRBV5-1; clone_size: -; j_call: TRBJ2-3; cdr3_aa: CASSLAGTSGADTQYF; cdr3_nt: TGCGCCAGCAGCTTGGCCGGGACTAGCGGTGCAGATACGCAGTATTTT
d_call: -; v_call: TRBV29-1; clone_size: -; j_call: TRBJ2-5; cdr3_aa: CSTARGVGQETQYF; cdr3_nt: TGCAGCACAGCCAGGGGGGTAGGGCAAGAGACCCAGTACTTC
d_call: -; v_call: TRBV3-1/TRBV3-2; clone_size: -; j_call: TRBJ1-1; cdr3_aa: CASSQEVGGNTEAFF; cdr3_nt: TGTGCCAGCAGCCAAGAAGTGGGAGGGAACACTGAAGCTTTCTTT
d_call: -; v_call: TRBV6-4; clone_size: -; j_call: TRBJ1-1; cdr3_aa: CASSSLAGAAEAFF; cdr3_nt: TGTGCCAGCAGTAGTCTGGCGGGGGCGGCTGAAGCTTTCTTT
d_call: -; v_call: TRBV30; clone_size: -; j_call: TRBJ1-3; cdr3_aa: CAFGISGNTIYF; cdr3_nt: TGTGCCTTCGGGATCTCTGGAAACACCATATATTTT
d_call: TRBD1; v_call: TRBV9; clone_size: -; j_call: TRBJ1-1; cdr3_aa: CASSPRGLNTEAFF; cdr3_nt: TGTGCCAGCAGCCCCAGGGGGCTGAACACTGAAGCTTTCTTT
d_call: -; v_call: TRBV24-1; clone_size: -; j_call: TRBJ2-1; cdr3_aa: CATSDLSRGNYNEQFF; cdr3_nt: TGTGCCACCAGTGATTTGTCCAGGGGTAACTACAATGAGCAGTTCTTC
d_call: TRBD2; v_call: TRBV11-2; clone_size: -; j_call: TRBJ2-6; cdr3_aa: CASSLGTSVHLSGANVLTF; cdr3_nt: TGTGCCAGCAGCTTAGGGACTAGCGTACACCTCTCTGGGGCCAACGTCCTGACTTTC